The 30 T cell receptor beta chains below were found in one sample sequenced in a study of blood T cells in healthy people across ages. Alongside a J-beta primer mix, a sample-barcoded 5' primer served in a second PCR lasting about 7 to 12 cycles. TCRdb used MiXCR to reprocess the 5' RACE reads, holding one entry per CDR3 protein. This table holds over 1.5 million distinct CDR3 sequences, 49% found once. Sample: blood. The receptors shown here come from a woman aged 40 to 50 in good health.

V usage is TRBV20-1 and J usage is TRBJ2-7, with D possibly matching TRBD1 (6 bases). The germline CDR1 and CDR2 sequences are DFQATT and SNEGSKA (reference sequence). V lost 6 bases, J lost 3 bases, and 18 bases lay in between. The CDR3 contains 14 residues. This CDR3 reads CSARRDRRFYEQYF. The DNA for the CDR3 is TGCAGTGCCAGACGTGACAGGCGATTCTACGAGCAGTACTTC.

The chain uses TRBV6-1 and TRBJ2-1; a weak D match, TRBD2 (6 bases). Germline V gene lookup returns CDR1 MNHNS and CDR2 SASEGT. The ends were cut back, 6 bases at V and 0 bases at J, with 21 bases in the middle. The CDR3 loop spans 18 amino acids. The CDR3 reads CASSPPDVGGSSYNEQFF. CDR3 nucleotide sequence: TGTGCCAGCAGCCCTCCGGACGTGGGGGGTAGCTCCTACAATGAGCAGTTCTTC.

V is TRBV3-1 and J is TRBJ2-4; tentative D call: TRBD1 (6 bases). V dropped 3 bases and J dropped 0 bases, with 12 bases sitting between them. This CDR3 comprises 16 residues. Germline CDR1 and CDR2: LGHDT and YNNKEL (reference sequence). The DNA of the CDR3 is TGTGCCAGCAGCCATAACAGGGCTCAAGCCAAAAACATTCAGTACTTC. Its translation is CASSHNRAQAKNIQYF.

This clonotype turned up a few times. The chain joins TRBV12-3 or TRBV12-4 to TRBJ2-7; D is perhaps TRBD1 or TRBD2 (5 bases each). Trimming cost V 6 bases and J 5 bases, with 20 bases left between them. The CDR3 covers 15 residues. The CDR3 DNA sequence: TGTGCCAGCAGGCTCACAGTAGGGCCGGGGCACGAGCAGTACTTC. Amino acid sequence: CASRLTVGPGHEQYF.

This clonotype has a handful of counts. The chain links TRBV7-2 to TRBJ2-3, with TRBD2 matching 7 bases. The CDR3 totals 18 residues. Germline V gene lookup returns CDR1 SGHTA and CDR2 FQGNSA. Unmatched junction bases numbered 14, after V lost 1 base and J lost 4 bases. The CDR3 nucleotides read TGTGCCAGCAGCTTAGAAAGCGGGGTTAATTTGGTGGCAGATACGCAGTATTTT. It specifies CASSLESGVNLVADTQYF. Combining the CDR3 with reference TRBV7-2 and TRBJ2-3 gives the whole variable domain GAGVSQSPSNKVTEKGKDVELRCDPISGHTALYWYRQSLGQGLEFLIYFQGNSAPDKSGLPSDRFSAERTGGSVSTLTIQRTQQEDSAVYLCASSLESGVNLVADTQYFGPGTRLTVL.

This clonotype has more than one count but fewer than ten. V usage is TRBV7-9 and J usage is TRBJ2-7; D gene ambiguous. This CDR3 is built from 11 residues. From germline, CDR1 is SEHNR and CDR2 FQNEAQ (reference sequence). The V gene lost 3 bases and the J gene lost 11 bases, with 11 bases spanning the gap. The CDR3 region has the DNA TGTGCCAGCAGCTTGGGAAGATCGGAGTACTTC. Translated: CASSLGRSEYF.

The chain couples TRBV12-3 or TRBV12-4 to TRBJ1-2, with a possible D match to TRBD1 (6 bases). Trimming shortened V by 3 bases and J by 4 bases, and 18 bases separated the two germline ends. The CDR3 is 16 residues long. The chain's CDR3 is CASSFSGQRGGYGYTF. The CDR3 nucleotides read TGTGCCAGCAGTTTTTCCGGTCAAAGGGGGGGCTATGGCTACACCTTC.

V gene TRBV6-1 combines with J gene TRBJ2-7; TRBD1 aligns across 7 bases. J was trimmed by 3 bases and V by 7 bases; bases with no gene match: 6. This CDR3 has 13 residues. Germline lookup yields CDR1 MNHNS and CDR2 SASEGT. The CDR3, as DNA: TGTGCCAGCACCGGGGACAGCCGCTACGAGCAGTACTTC. Its translation: CASTGDSRYEQYF.

This clonotype has just a few counts. The chain carries TRBV6-2 or TRBV6-3 and TRBJ2-5, with 10 bases aligning to TRBD2. Germline trimming cut 5 bases from V and 11 bases from J; bases unmatched to any gene: 14. This CDR3 is 15 amino acids long. CDR1 and CDR2 (germline): MNHEY, SVGEGT. CDR3 DNA: TGTGCCAGCAGTACCTGGACTAGCGGCCGGGGAGAGCAGTACTTC. As protein: CASSTWTSGRGEQYF.

This clonotype came up a few times. This chain joins TRBV11-3 and TRBJ2-6; D ambiguous. Trimming cost V 5 bases and J 15 bases, with 17 bases left between them. This CDR3 has 13 amino acids. Germline assignment: CDR1 SGHNT and CDR2 YENEEA. CDR3: CASSPAGVLDLTF. The CDR3 DNA follows: TGTGCCAGCAGCCCCGCCGGAGTTCTGGACCTGACTTTC.

This clonotype was seen a handful of times. The V gene is TRBV4-3, the J gene TRBJ2-1; D not certain. This CDR3 region has 15 residues. V gave up 2 bases and J gave up 1 base, with 9 bases separating them. Germline values: CDR1 LGHNA, CDR2 YSLEER. The CDR3 DNA follows: TGCGCCAGCAGCCAACTAGGGATTTCCTACAATGAGCAGTTCTTC. Its translation: CASSQLGISYNEQFF.

This chain uses TRBV24-1 with TRBJ2-1; tentative D call: TRBD2 (6 bases). Germline values: CDR1 KGHDR, CDR2 SFDVKD. V was shortened by 1 base and J by 7 bases, with 16 bases between the two germline ends. CDR3 length: 16 residues. The CDR3 DNA reads as TGTGCCACCAGTGATTTTGGAGGGTACTCTTCGAATGAGCAGTTCTTC. It codes for CATSDFGGYSSNEQFF.

This sequence joins TRBV7-2 and TRBJ2-7; D may be TRBD2 (6 bases). The germline CDR1 and CDR2 sequences are SGHTA and FQGNSA. The CDR3 sequence is 13 residues long. The germline V and J ends were trimmed by 3 bases and 6 bases, with 12 bases remaining between them. CDR3 nucleotide sequence: TGTGCCAGCAGCTTTCGGGGGTCCCGCGAGCAGTACTTC. Its translation is CASSFRGSREQYF.

The rearrangement uses TRBV5-1 and TRBJ2-1; tentatively, D is TRBD2 (7 bases). Looked up from germline, CDR1 is SGHRS and CDR2 is YFSETQ. CDR3 length: 14 amino acids. The ends were cut back, 1 base at V and 6 bases at J, with 11 bases in the middle. The CDR3 DNA reads as TGCGCCAGCAGCTTGTGGGGGGGGCCCAATGAGCAGTTCTTC. Protein: CASSLWGGPNEQFF. Using reference TRBV5-1 and TRBJ2-1 for the parts outside the CDR3, the full variable domain is KAGVTQTPRYLIKTRGQQVTLSCSPISGHRSVSWYQQTPGQGLQFLFEYFSETQRNKGNFPGRFSGRQFSNSRSEMNVSTLELGDSALYLCASSLWGGPNEQFFGPGTRLTVL.

The J gene is TRBJ2-5, the V gene TRBV10-3, with a tentative D call TRBD2 (5 bases). CDR1 is ENHRY, CDR2 SYGVKD, per germline. Trimming took off 2 bases at V and 5 bases at J, with 9 bases between the two ends. The CDR3 is 13 amino acids. DNA for the CDR3: TGTGCCATCAGTGAGGGGGAGAGGGAGACCCAGTACTTC. Translating gives CAISEGERETQYF.

This chain links TRBV7-2 with TRBJ2-5, with D perhaps matching TRBD2 (7 bases). The germline CDR1 and CDR2 sequences are SGHTA and FQGNSA. V lost 5 bases and J 3 bases, leaving 19 bases between the germline ends. CDR3 length: 16 residues. For the CDR3, the DNA is TGTGCCAGCAGCCTAGGGGGGGTTGGGCTGAAAGAGACCCAGTACTTC. This codes for CASSLGGVGLKETQYF.

The chain is built from TRBV24-1 and TRBJ2-5, with 8 bases matching TRBD2. With the DNA end fitting TRBJ2-7 better, the J assignment may be wrong. The CDR3 sequence is 15 residues long. The V gene's germline CDR1 is KGHDR and CDR2 SFDVKD. The CDR3 bases are TGTGCCACCAGTGATTATAGCGGGGTCTCCTACGAGCAGTACTTC. Protein product: CATSDYSGVSYEQYF.

The chain joins TRBV29-1 to TRBJ1-2; 7 bases fit TRBD1. J was trimmed by 8 bases and V by 7 bases; bases with no gene match: 13. In germline, CDR1 is SQVTM, CDR2 ANQGSEA. This CDR3 region has 13 residues. The CDR3 DNA reads TGCAGCGGCCGATTACAGGGGACGAGGGGCTACACCTTC. Protein sequence: CSGRLQGTRGYTF.

This clonotype was detected many times. The genes are TRBV29-1 and TRBJ1-2, with TRBD1 matching over 7 bases. With V trimmed by 3 bases and J by 6 bases, 7 bases remained unmatched. CDR1 is SQVTM and CDR2 is ANQGSEA in the germline V gene. This CDR3 is 13 amino acids long. The CDR3 DNA reads TGCAGCGTTGAGAACACAGGGGAGCATGGCTACACCTTC. It codes for CSVENTGEHGYTF.

This clonotype is a singleton in its sample. The V call is TRBV20-1, the J call TRBJ1-5; a weak D match, TRBD1 (5 bases). With 5 bases removed from V and 7 bases from J, the gap between germline ends came to 21 bases. Germline-derived CDR1 and CDR2 are DFQATT and SNEGSKA (reference sequence). The CDR3 is made up of 15 amino acids. CDR3 loop: CSARTPDIKVQPQHF. CDR3 bases: TGCAGTGCTCGGACTCCGGACATCAAGGTACAGCCCCAGCATTTT.

The chain couples TRBV12-3 or TRBV12-4 to TRBJ1-1, with D unresolved. Between the trimmed V and J ends, which lost 4 bases and 4 bases, there was a span of 13 bases. The CDR3 has 14 residues. The CDR3: CASSSTVEGTEAFF. The CDR3, as DNA: TGTGCCAGCAGTTCAACAGTCGAGGGCACTGAAGCTTTCTTT.

The chain joins TRBV29-1 to TRBJ2-1, with D unclear. The ends were cut back, 3 bases at V and 2 bases at J, with 11 bases in the middle. CDR1 is SQVTM and CDR2 is ANQGSEA in the germline V gene. CDR3 length: 14 amino acids. The CDR3 sequence is CSVEVGNAYNEQFF. CDR3 sequence (DNA): TGCAGCGTTGAGGTCGGTAACGCCTACAATGAGCAGTTCTTC.

V usage is TRBV7-2 and J usage is TRBJ2-4; TRBD2 might be the D (7 bases). The length of the CDR3 is 17 residues. V dropped 4 bases and J dropped 3 bases, with 19 bases sitting between them. Germline CDR1 and CDR2: SGHTA and FQGNSA. The CDR3 loop reads CASSSRQGRGGKNIQYF. The CDR3 DNA reads as TGTGCCAGCAGCTCCCGTCAGGGGAGGGGAGGCAAAAACATTCAGTACTTC.

This clonotype has just a few counts. V and J are TRBV11-2 and TRBJ1-1; D is possibly TRBD1 (5 bases). The CDR3 consists of 14 residues. CDR1 is SGHAT, CDR2 FQNNGV, per germline. The ends were cut back, 0 bases at V and 1 base at J, with 6 bases in the middle. CDR3 residues: CASSLDQGNTEAFF. The CDR3, as DNA: TGTGCCAGCAGCTTAGATCAGGGGAACACTGAAGCTTTCTTT.

V gene TRBV7-8 combines with J gene TRBJ2-3; 11 nucleotides line up with TRBD2. The V and J ends lost 4 bases and 5 bases, in that order; junction bases with no gene match: 8. The CDR3 is 16 amino acids. Germline CDR1 SGHVS, CDR2 FQNEAQ. CDR3 sequence (DNA): TGTGCCAGCAGCTCGAAGACTAGCGGGGCCCTAGATACGCAGTATTTT. Protein product: CASSSKTSGALDTQYF.

This sequence joins TRBV7-2 and TRBJ2-5; D gene uncertain. Trimming removed 3 bases at V and 2 bases at J, with 16 bases between. The CDR3 covers 16 residues. Germline loops: CDR1 SGHTA, CDR2 FQGNSA. CDR3 DNA sequence: TGTGCCAGCAGCTTCCCGACGCCGAGTGATCAAGAGACCCAGTACTTC. Amino acid sequence: CASSFPTPSDQETQYF.

The genes are TRBV7-2 and TRBJ2-3; D tentatively fits TRBD1 or TRBD2 (6 bases each). Germline CDR1 SGHTA, CDR2 FQGNSA. The CDR3 loop spans 14 amino acids. The V gene lost 5 bases and the J gene lost 4 bases, with 13 bases spanning the gap. The CDR3 spells CASSPTRGPDTQYF. DNA of the CDR3: TGTGCCAGCAGCCCAACCCGGGGGCCAGATACGCAGTATTTT.

This chain links TRBV4-2 with TRBJ2-1; 11 nucleotides align to TRBD2. Germline trimming cut 1 base from V and 8 bases from J; bases unmatched to any gene: 4. From germline, CDR1 is LGHNA and CDR2 YNFKEQ. The CDR3 sequence is 15 residues long. CDR3 amino acids: CASSQGSSGGHEQFF. CDR3 coding DNA: TGTGCCAGCAGCCAAGGGTCTAGCGGGGGGCATGAGCAGTTCTTC.

The chain is built from TRBV10-2 and TRBJ1-5; perhaps TRBD1 as D (5 bases). Germline CDR1 WSHSY, CDR2 SAAADI. The V and J ends lost 6 bases and 6 bases respectively, with 18 bases between them. This CDR3 is 15 amino acids long. CDR3 DNA: TGCGCCAGCAGAGGCCCGGGGGATCCGGGTCAGCCCCAGCATTTT. It codes for CASRGPGDPGQPQHF.

The chain combines TRBV28 with TRBJ2-3; 7 bases are a match to TRBD2. The CDR3 runs to 14 residues. V shed 5 bases, J shed 14 bases, and the junction held 16 bases outside the gene matches. CDR1 is MDHEN and CDR2 is SYDVKM in the germline V gene. This CDR3 reads CASSPKAAGALMYF. CDR3 in DNA: TGTGCCAGCAGTCCAAAGGCGGCGGGAGCTCTGATGTATTTT.